Listed below are T cell receptor beta chains from one sample, sequenced in a study of identical twins. TCRdb reanalysed the 5' RACE reads using MiXCR and keeps one entry per CDR3 protein. The data contain around 530,000 distinct CDR3 sequences, nearly 15% of them singletons. The same specimen was also included in a second study, on yellow fever vaccine responses in identical twins.

Sequenced: CD4+ T cells sorted from blood. All receptors come from a woman younger than 30 in good health. CDR3s include the opening cysteine and the closing phenylalanine or tryptophan. A D gene is named only where the DNA matches it firmly. Only some rows state a clone size, as once, few, many or a class for expanded clones.

TGCAGTGCTACCTGGGGTAGCGGGAAACAAGAGACCCAGTACTTC	CSATWGSGKQETQYF	15	few	TRBD2	TRBJ2-5	TRBV20-1
TGCAGCGTTGACGAAGGAGGCGGCTACGAGCAGTACTTC	CSVDEGGGYEQYF	13	NA	NA	TRBJ2-7	TRBV29-1
TGTGCCAGCAGCTTTTGGGCCTCGAACACCGGGGAGCTGTTTTTT	CASSFWASNTGELFF	15	once	NA	TRBJ2-2	TRBV7-2
TGTGCCAGCAGCGTAGGCTTCGGGGTCGTGACAGATACGCAGTATTTT	CASSVGFGVVTDTQYF	16	few	NA	TRBJ2-3	TRBV9
TGCGCCAGCAGCTTGGCTGTGTCAGGGTTCAATGAGCAGTTCTTC	CASSLAVSGFNEQFF	15	many	NA	TRBJ2-1	TRBV5-1
TGCAGTGCTAGAGATGAGAGACAGGGGTCGTGGGGGGCCAACGTCCTGACTTTC	CSARDERQGSWGANVLTF	18	NA	TRBD1	TRBJ2-6	TRBV20-1
TGTGCCAGCAGCCGAACCAGCGGGAGTGGATACAATGAGCAGTTCTTC	CASSRTSGSGYNEQFF	16	few	TRBD2	TRBJ2-1	TRBV6-1
TGTGCCAGCAGCCAAGTCACAGTGATCCAAGAGACCCAGTACTTC	CASSQVTVIQETQYF	15	NA	NA	TRBJ2-5	TRBV3-1
TGTGCCAGCAGGCAGACTAGCGGGGTAACTTACAATGAGCAGTTCTTC	CASRQTSGVTYNEQFF	16	NA	TRBD2	TRBJ2-1	TRBV6-4
TGTGCCAGCAGTCCCAGGCACCAAGACGAGCAGTACTTC	CASSPRHQDEQYF	13	few	NA	TRBJ2-7	TRBV25-1
TGTGCCAGCAGTTTAAGGGGGGTGATGGCCAAAAACATTCAGTACTTC	CASSLRGVMAKNIQYF	16	NA	NA	TRBJ2-4	TRBV12-3/TRBV12-4
TGTGCCAGCAGTCCCAGGGACAGTGGTGAGCAGTTCTTC	CASSPRDSGEQFF	13	many	TRBD1	TRBJ2-1	TRBV12-3/TRBV12-4
TGCAGTGCCCTAAGCGGGATAGCGGGAGATCATGAGCAGTTCTTC	CSALSGIAGDHEQFF	15	few	TRBD2	TRBJ2-1	TRBV20-1
TGTGCCATTTCCGGGACTAGCGGGGCCGTCTCCTACAATGAGCAGTTCTTC	CAISGTSGAVSYNEQFF	17	NA	TRBD2	TRBJ2-1	TRBV2
TGTGCCATCAGTGAAATCACTAGCGGGGGGAGCACAGATACGCAGTATTTT	CAISEITSGGSTDTQYF	17	NA	TRBD2	TRBJ2-3	TRBV10-3
TGCGCCAGCAGTGGCAGGGTGGCTGAAGCTTTCTTT	CASSGRVAEAFF	12	NA	NA	TRBJ1-1	TRBV10-2
TGCGCCAGCAGTGAGTCGGGCGGGCACAGGAACACTGAAGCTTTCTTT	CASSESGGHRNTEAFF	16	few	NA	TRBJ1-1	TRBV10-1
TGTGCCAGCAGTCCCCCCGGGACAGTAAACATTCAGTACTTC	CASSPPGTVNIQYF	14	few	TRBD1	TRBJ2-4	TRBV28
TGTGCCAGCAGTTTAGGGACAGGCAATCAGCCCCAGCATTTT	CASSLGTGNQPQHF	14	many	TRBD1	TRBJ1-5	TRBV5-1
TGTGCCAGCAGCATTTTGGGACAGCAAACAGATACGCAGTATTTT	CASSILGQQTDTQYF	15	few	TRBD1	TRBJ2-3	TRBV7-3
TGTGCCACCAGTGATCTACCCCCGCCCCACGGGGCAGGGACCCAGTACTTC	CATSDLPPPHGAGTQYF	17	NA	NA	TRBJ2-5	TRBV24-1
TGTGCCAGCAGACCCGGGGTGTGGCCTACTGGGGAAAAACTGTTTTTT	CASRPGVWPTGEKLFF	16	few	NA	TRBJ1-4	TRBV6-1
TGCAGCGTTCGGCAGGGGCCGCCCTCATATGTGAACACTGAAGCTTTCTTT	CSVRQGPPSYVNTEAFF	17	many	NA	TRBJ1-1	TRBV29-1
TGCGCCAGCAGCCCTGGACTAGCGGGAGGACTCACAGATACGCAGTATTTT	CASSPGLAGGLTDTQYF	17	NA	TRBD2	TRBJ2-3	TRBV5-1
TGTGCCAGCAGTTTGACAACTCCTCACTCTGGAAACACCATATATTTT	CASSLTTPHSGNTIYF	16	NA	NA	TRBJ1-3	TRBV12-3/TRBV12-4
TGTGCCAGCAGCTTTAAAAGGGCAGGTGCTAACTATGGCTACACCTTC	CASSFKRAGANYGYTF	16	few	NA	TRBJ1-2	TRBV21-1
TGCAGTGTTAGGCTAGCGGAGTTCACAGATACGCAGTATTTT	CSVRLAEFTDTQYF	14	NA	TRBD2	TRBJ2-3	TRBV20-1